A single sample gave rise to the 18 T cell receptor beta chains below, sequenced in a study of T cells in Graves' hyperthyroidism and ophthalmopathy. Template material for amplifying TCR beta CDR3 regions consisted of RNA transcripts. HTBI primers drove first-round RT-PCR of the TCR CDR3. Each CDR3 protein is one row after TCRdb ran MiXCR on the multiplex PCR reads. The table lists approximately 380,000 distinct CDR3 sequences, over 13% of them singletons, with under 30% in the top ten. The specimen was blood. The receptor set was obtained from a man aged 50 or older with Graves' ophthalmopathy.

The table lists this clonotype with many counts. The chain has TRBV2 and TRBJ2-7; 8 bases align to TRBD1. V gave up 7 bases and J gave up 0 bases; unmatched junction bases: 8. Germline loops: CDR1 SNHLY, CDR2 FYNNEI. The CDR3 sequence is 15 residues long. The chain's CDR3 is CASKMDRASSYEQYF. The CDR3 bases are TGTGCCAGCAAGATGGACAGGGCGAGCTCCTACGAGCAGTACTTC.

The gene calls are TRBV19 and TRBJ1-5; TRBD1 aligns across 12 bases. The CDR3 loop spans 17 amino acids. Looked up from germline, CDR1 is LNHDA and CDR2 is SQIVND (reference sequence). The J segment lost 3 bases and the V segment lost 1 base, leaving 4 bases of the junction unmatched. CDR3 protein: CASSIGGQGAYNQPQHF. DNA of the CDR3: TGTGCCAGTAGTATAGGGGGACAGGGGGCCTACAATCAGCCCCAGCATTTT.

This clonotype has only a few counts. The V gene is TRBV19, the J gene TRBJ1-2; D remains ambiguous. The CDR3 is 16 amino acids. Germline V CDR1 and CDR2: LNHDA, SQIVND (reference sequence). Trimming pared 4 bases from V and 5 bases from J, leaving 20 bases between. CDR3 nucleotides: TGTGCCAGTAGTACCCCCCGCGAAGGAGGGATATATGGCTACACCTTC. It encodes CASSTPREGGIYGYTF.

V usage is TRBV3-1 and J usage is TRBJ1-3; D is undetermined. The CDR3 spans 13 residues. V gave up 0 bases and J gave up 4 bases, with 4 bases separating them. Germline-derived CDR1 and CDR2 are LGHDT and YNNKEL (reference sequence). The CDR3 here is CASSQEAGNTIYF. CDR3 bases: TGTGCCAGCAGCCAAGAGGCAGGAAACACCATATATTTT.

This clonotype was recorded at least ten times. The DNA of the CDR3 is TGTGCCAGCAGCCAAGTGAGGGAGAACACTGAAGCTTTCTTT. This sequence encodes CASSQVRENTEAFF. This chain connects TRBV3-1 to TRBJ1-1; no clear D gene. CDR3 length: 14 amino acids. The V end was cut by 1 base, the J end by 1 base, with 7 bases between. Germline loops: CDR1 LGHDT, CDR2 YNNKEL (reference sequence). Drawing the rest from reference TRBV3-1 and TRBJ1-1, the complete variable domain is DTAVSQTPKYLVTQMGNDKSIKCEQNLGHDTMYWYKQDSKKFLKIMFSYNNKELIINETVPNRFSPKSPDKAHLNLHINSLELGDSAVYFCASSQVRENTEAFFGQGTRLTVV.

The chain uses TRBV4-2 and TRBJ2-3, with TRBD1 matching over 7 bases. Germline-derived CDR1 and CDR2 are LGHNA and YNFKEQ. The V gene end was trimmed by 0 bases and the J gene end by 2 bases; junction bases not matched to a gene: 2. The CDR3 runs 15 residues. The CDR3 bases are TGTGCCAGCAGCCAAGATAAGGGGGCCACAGATACGCAGTATTTT. Translated, it gives CASSQDKGATDTQYF.

This clonotype was seen many times. The rearrangement links TRBV18 to TRBJ2-7, with 7 bases lining up with TRBD2. CDR3 size: 14 residues. Trimming removed 2 bases from V and 6 bases from J; junction bases left unmatched: 7. Germline V lookup: CDR1 KGHSH, CDR2 LQKENI. The CDR3 nucleotides read TGTGCCAGCTCACCATTGAGGACTAGAACCGAGCAGTACTTC. Its translation is CASSPLRTRTEQYF.

This clonotype has a count of ten or more. This chain joins TRBV12-3 or TRBV12-4 and TRBJ2-1, with D perhaps TRBD1 (6 bases). The length of the CDR3 is 12 residues. V was pared by 3 bases and J by 10 bases, with 10 bases between. The CDR3 sequence is CASSFATGEQFF. DNA for the CDR3: TGTGCCAGCAGTTTTGCAACAGGGGAGCAGTTCTTC.

This clonotype was counted many times. The chain is built from TRBV6-1 and TRBJ1-2, with 7 bases identical to TRBD1. The CDR3 sequence is 14 residues long. Germline CDR1 MNHNS, CDR2 SASEGT. J gave up 2 bases and V 10 bases, and 10 bases lay outside the gene matches. The CDR3: CATSTLTGNYGYTF. CDR3 DNA: TGTGCCACCTCGACCCTGACAGGGAACTATGGCTACACCTTC.

CDR3 sequence reads: CASSLWTGYEQYF. CDR3 DNA sequence: TGTGCCAGCAGCCTCTGGACAGGGTACGAGCAGTACTTC. The rearrangement joins TRBV27 to TRBJ2-7, with TRBD1 matching 8 bases. With V trimmed by 6 bases and J by 4 bases, 5 bases remained unmatched. The CDR3 runs 13 residues. Per the germline V gene, CDR1 is MNHEY and CDR2 is SMNVEV (reference sequence).

There are a few counts of this clonotype. The V call is TRBV24-1, the J call TRBJ1-5, with a weak D call TRBD1 (5 bases). The ends were cut back, 5 bases at V and 1 base at J, with 14 bases in the middle. This CDR3 spans 16 amino acids. Per the germline V gene, CDR1 is KGHDR and CDR2 is SFDVKD. CDR3 bases: TGTGCCACCAGTGCGAACGGAGGGGTGAGCAATCAGCCCCAGCATTTT. Translation gives CATSANGGVSNQPQHF.

The V and J genes are TRBV7-2 and TRBJ2-2, with 8 bases aligning to TRBD2. Per the germline V gene, CDR1 is SGHTA and CDR2 is FQGNSA. The V and J ends lost 5 bases and 7 bases, in that order; junction bases with no gene match: 9. This CDR3 has 15 amino acids. Here the CDR3 reads CASSPGLAPGGELFF. The CDR3 region has the DNA TGTGCCAGCAGCCCAGGACTAGCACCCGGCGGGGAGCTGTTTTTT.

Note on this clonotype: At one end, the junction sequence differs from germline, possibly due to a read error. J is TRBJ1-2 and V is TRBV29-1; 11 nucleotides match TRBD1. CDR3 length: 15 amino acids. Germline V lookup: CDR1 SQVTM, CDR2 ANQGSEA. CDR3 sequence (DNA): TGCAGCGTTGAGGGGGGTGGACAGGGGGCCTATGGCTACATCTTC. Protein sequence: CSVEGGGQGAYGYIF.

A few counts support this clonotype. The chain joins TRBV19 to TRBJ2-3, with D uncertain. V lost 4 bases to trimming and J lost 2 bases, with 13 bases between them. This CDR3 has 15 amino acids. Germline CDR1 is LNHDA and CDR2 is SQIVND (reference sequence). The CDR3 DNA is TGTGCCAGTAGTAATATTGCGGAGTTCACAGATACGCAGTATTTT. Translating it yields CASSNIAEFTDTQYF.

This clonotype was observed many times. The gene calls are TRBV5-1 and TRBJ2-1; weak D call: TRBD1 (5 bases). Deletions cut 4 bases from V and 5 bases from J, with 10 bases between. The CDR3 consists of 13 residues. CDR1 and CDR2 from the germline V gene are SGHRS and YFSETQ. The CDR3 bases are TGCGCCAGCAGCATGACAGTAAACAATGAGCAGTTCTTC. Translated, it gives CASSMTVNNEQFF.

This clonotype was seen at least ten times. This chain connects TRBV20-1 to TRBJ2-7, with D perhaps matching TRBD2 (5 bases). The CDR3 spans 15 residues. Germline V CDR1 and CDR2: DFQATT, SNEGSKA (reference sequence). V shed 4 bases and J shed 0 bases, with 16 bases lying between them. In DNA, the CDR3 is TGCAGTGCTATTGGCGGGCACTCACGCTCCTACGAGCAGTACTTC. It translates to CSAIGGHSRSYEQYF.

This clonotype was recorded at least ten times. The chain combines TRBV18 with TRBJ2-7; no clear D gene. This CDR3 has 12 residues. The ends were cut back, 3 bases at V and 6 bases at J, with 9 bases in the middle. CDR1 is KGHSH, CDR2 LQKENI, per germline. Here the CDR3 reads CASSPPMGEQYF. CDR3 DNA: TGTGCCAGCTCACCCCCGATGGGCGAGCAGTACTTC.

About this clonotype: This may be a read error, as it is one base from a much larger clone. The CDR3 spells CACSYSAGDPDTQYF. The DNA for the CDR3 is TGTGCCTGCAGTTACTCGGCGGGGGACCCAGATACGCAGTATTTT. The chain has TRBV6-6 and TRBJ2-3; 7 bases are a match to TRBD2. The CDR3 runs 15 residues. Germline V lookup: CDR1 MNHNY, CDR2 SVGAGI (reference sequence).